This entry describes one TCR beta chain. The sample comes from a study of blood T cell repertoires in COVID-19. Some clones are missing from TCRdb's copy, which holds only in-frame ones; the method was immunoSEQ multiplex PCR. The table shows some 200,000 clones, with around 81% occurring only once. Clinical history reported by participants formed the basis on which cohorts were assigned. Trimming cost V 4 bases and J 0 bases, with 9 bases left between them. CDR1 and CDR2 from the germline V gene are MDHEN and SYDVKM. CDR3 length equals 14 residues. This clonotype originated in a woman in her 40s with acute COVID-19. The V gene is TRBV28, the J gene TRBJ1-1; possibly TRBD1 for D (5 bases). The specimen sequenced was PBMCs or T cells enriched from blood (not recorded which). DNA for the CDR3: TGTGCCAGCAGTTACCAGGGCATGAACACTGAAGCTTTCTTT. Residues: CASSYQGMNTEAFF.